These 28 T cell receptor beta chains were sequenced from one sample in a study of identical twins. TCRdb itself ran the 5' RACE reads through MiXCR, one entry per CDR3 protein. The sample carries 400,000 to 550,000 distinct CDR3 sequences, roughly a fifth recorded once. The sample was also linked to a second study, of T cells expressing NK-cell markers.

Sequences were obtained from CD4+ T cells sorted from blood. The origin of the receptors is a young woman in good health.

This clonotype was seen many times. The chain employs TRBV5-1 and TRBJ2-3, with 9 bases lining up with TRBD1. J lost 0 bases, V lost 5 bases, and 4 bases had no gene match. The V gene's germline CDR1 is SGHRS and CDR2 YFSETQ. The CDR3 is 15 amino acids. The CDR3 protein is CASRGQGTSTDTQYF. DNA for the CDR3: TGCGCCAGCAGAGGACAGGGGACTAGCACAGATACGCAGTATTTT.

The chain couples TRBV7-9 to TRBJ1-3; 7 nucleotides align to TRBD1. CDR1 is SEHNR, CDR2 FQNEAQ, per germline (reference sequence). This CDR3 contains 16 residues. The trim removed 5 bases at V and 0 bases at J, leaving 7 bases unmatched. CDR3: CASSLLQGSSGNTIYF. The CDR3, as DNA: TGTGCCAGCAGCCTACTACAGGGGAGCTCTGGAAACACCATATATTTT.

The chain uses TRBV29-1 and TRBJ2-6, with a possible D match to TRBD2 (6 bases). This CDR3 has 16 amino acids. CDR1 is SQVTM, CDR2 ANQGSEA, per germline. Between the trimmed V and J ends, which lost 6 bases and 0 bases, there was a span of 15 bases. The DNA for the CDR3 is TGCAGCGTCACGGGACTTTCCGCCTCTGGGGCCAACGTCCTGACTTTC. This sequence encodes CSVTGLSASGANVLTF.

The table lists this clonotype with a few counts. The J gene is TRBJ2-1, the V gene TRBV5-6; the D is unclear. Germline V gene data show CDR1 as SGHDT and CDR2 as YYEEEE. Trimming shortened V by 0 bases and J by 8 bases, and 12 bases separated the two germline ends. The CDR3 length is 14 residues. CDR3 in amino acids: CASSLGGLLHEQFF. CDR3 in DNA: TGTGCCAGCAGCTTGGGGGGTTTGCTTCATGAGCAGTTCTTC.

This clonotype was detected many times. The rearrangement uses TRBV7-2 and TRBJ2-1, with 12 bases identical to TRBD2. There are 15 residues in the CDR3. Trimming took 5 bases from V and 5 from J; bases not matched to a gene: 4. Germline V gene sequence: CDR1 SGHTA, CDR2 FQGNSA. CDR3 sequence reads: CASSRGLAGNNEQFF. The CDR3 DNA is TGTGCCAGCAGCCGTGGACTAGCGGGAAACAATGAGCAGTTCTTC.

This clonotype turned up a few times. V gene TRBV15 combines with J gene TRBJ1-4; D possibly corresponds to TRBD1 (5 bases). V lost 0 bases and J lost 8, with 7 bases in between. The germline gives CDR1 LNHNV, CDR2 YYDKDF (reference sequence). This CDR3 is 13 amino acids long. CDR3 DNA: TGTGCCACCAGCAGAGATGGGGGGGAAAAACTGTTTTTT. It specifies CATSRDGGEKLFF. Filled out from reference TRBV15 and TRBJ1-4, the complete variable domain reads DAMVIQNPRYQVTQFGKPVTLSCSQTLNHNVMYWYQQKSSQAPKLLFHYYDKDFNNEADTPDNFQSRRPNTSFCFLDIRSPGLGDTAMYLCATSRDGGEKLFFGSGTQLSVL.

This clonotype was detected a few times. The chain uses TRBV24-1 and TRBJ1-2; D unclear. The CDR3 covers 18 residues. CDR1 and CDR2 from the germline V gene are KGHDR and SFDVKD. V dropped 4 bases and J dropped 1 base, with 21 bases sitting between them. The DNA of the CDR3 is TGTGCCACCAGTGACACCTCGTCGAGATGGATTCATAACTATGGCTACACCTTC. Translating gives CATSDTSSRWIHNYGYTF.

V gene TRBV5-1 combines with J gene TRBJ2-5, with TRBD1 matching over 7 bases. Germline CDR1 is SGHRS and CDR2 is YFSETQ. V was clipped by 4 bases and J by 4 bases; unmatched bases: 7. The CDR3 spans 14 residues. CDR3 amino acids: CASSSQTGSETQYF. CDR3 bases: TGCGCCAGCAGCAGCCAGACAGGGTCAGAGACCCAGTACTTC.

J is TRBJ2-1 and V is TRBV29-1; possible D gene TRBD2, 5 bases. Germline CDR1 reads SQVTM; CDR2 reads ANQGSEA. V lost 8 bases, J lost 5 bases, and 19 bases lay in between. The CDR3 spans 14 residues. The DNA for the CDR3 is TGCAGCATGAAGGGCTTTCGGGATGACAATGAGCAGTTCTTC. It encodes CSMKGFRDDNEQFF.

The CDR3 coding sequence is TGTGCCAGCAGCCGTGAAGGCCCCACTGAAGCTTTCTTT. Its translation is CASSREGPTEAFF. The chain employs TRBV7-9 and TRBJ1-1; D remains ambiguous. This CDR3 has 13 residues. With 5 bases removed from V and 4 bases from J, the gap between germline ends came to 11 bases. Per the germline V gene, CDR1 is SEHNR and CDR2 is FQNEAQ (reference sequence).

The chain has TRBV20-1 and TRBJ2-5, with D possibly matching TRBD2 (6 bases). CDR1 is DFQATT and CDR2 is SNEGSKA in the germline V gene (reference sequence). The CDR3 runs 14 residues. Trimming shortened V by 6 bases and J by 2 bases, and 16 bases separated the two germline ends. For the CDR3, the DNA is TGCAGTGCCTCCATTTATCGGGGGCAAGAGACCCAGTACTTC. Protein: CSASIYRGQETQYF.

This clonotype showed up just a few times. The chain recombines TRBV6-1 with TRBJ2-5, with 13 bases identical to TRBD2. V gave up 5 bases and J gave up 2 bases; unmatched junction bases: 8. Germline-derived CDR1 and CDR2 are MNHNS and SASEGT. CDR3 length: 17 amino acids. The CDR3 nucleotides read TGTGCCAGCAGTAGAGGACTAGCGGGGGCCAATCAAGAGACCCAGTACTTC. Protein sequence: CASSRGLAGANQETQYF.

This clonotype is a singleton in its sample. The chain joins TRBV6-2 or TRBV6-3 to TRBJ2-5, with D possibly being TRBD1 (6 bases). The V end lost 5 bases, the J end lost 2 bases, and 12 bases lay between the germline ends. Per the germline V gene, CDR1 is MNHEY and CDR2 is SVGEGT. CDR3 length: 14 amino acids. CDR3 amino acids: CASSPRTEQETQYF. In nucleotides, the CDR3 is TGTGCCAGCAGTCCCCGGACAGAGCAAGAGACCCAGTACTTC.

The rearrangement links TRBV4-3 to TRBJ1-2; 10 bases are shared with TRBD1. The CDR3 totals 14 residues. Germline assignment: CDR1 LGHNA and CDR2 YSLEER. The junction had 5 bases not matched to a gene; V was cut back by 2 bases and J by 8 bases. DNA of the CDR3: TGCGCCAGCAGCCAACCCGGGACAGGGGCCGGCTACACCTTC. Protein: CASSQPGTGAGYTF.

This clonotype has only one observation. This chain joins TRBV5-1 and TRBJ2-7; tentative D call: TRBD1 (5 bases). This CDR3 spans 14 amino acids. The germline V gene encodes CDR1 SGHRS and CDR2 YFSETQ. The V end was cut by 2 bases, the J end by 1 base, with 10 bases between. The chain's CDR3 is CASSFKDTSYEQYF. CDR3 coding DNA: TGCGCCAGCAGCTTCAAGGACACTTCCTACGAGCAGTACTTC.

The V gene is TRBV3-1, the J gene TRBJ1-2; D possibly corresponds to TRBD1 (6 bases). Germline V CDR1 and CDR2: LGHDT, YNNKEL (reference sequence). V shed 2 bases and J shed 8 bases, with 15 bases lying between them. This CDR3 spans 14 amino acids. Written as DNA, the CDR3 is TGTGCCAGCAGCCAAACACAGGGAGCAGACGGCTACACCTTC. The encoded protein is CASSQTQGADGYTF.

This chain links TRBV20-1 with TRBJ1-1; 7 nucleotides align to TRBD1. In germline, CDR1 is DFQATT, CDR2 SNEGSKA (reference sequence). The V segment lost 6 bases and the J segment 0 bases; nucleotides outside the gene matches: 7. The CDR3 contains 14 residues. CDR3 amino acids: CSAQRGHMNTEAFF. The CDR3 DNA reads as TGCAGTGCGCAAAGGGGGCACATGAACACTGAAGCTTTCTTT.

This sequence joins TRBV20-1 and TRBJ2-4; TRBD1 matches at 8 bases. Germline V gives CDR1 DFQATT, CDR2 SNEGSKA (reference sequence). The CDR3 spans 14 residues. With V trimmed by 5 bases and J by 4 bases, 7 bases remained unmatched. Here the CDR3 reads CSAARGLEKNIQYF. The CDR3 region has the DNA TGCAGTGCTGCCAGGGGGCTGGAGAAAAACATTCAGTACTTC.

This clonotype was detected a few times. The gene calls are TRBV6-5 and TRBJ1-6; 7 bases fit TRBD1. Germline assignment: CDR1 MNHEY and CDR2 SVGAGI. After removal of 2 bases from V and 10 bases from J, the junction contained 5 bases not matched to a gene. The CDR3 sequence is 14 residues long. The CDR3 DNA follows: TGTGCCAGCAGTTACACCCGACAGGGATCACCCCTCCACTTT. It is translated as CASSYTRQGSPLHF.

The DNA for the CDR3 is TGCGCCAGCAGCTTGGGACAGGGCTTCGACGAGCAGTACTTC. Protein: CASSLGQGFDEQYF. This chain links TRBV5-1 with TRBJ2-7; 7 bases align to TRBD1. Germline CDR1 is SGHRS and CDR2 is YFSETQ. The CDR3 contains 14 residues. Unmatched junction bases numbered 5, after V lost 0 bases and J lost 5 bases.

This clonotype was seen a handful of times. V usage is TRBV12-3 or TRBV12-4 and J usage is TRBJ1-1, with TRBD1 as a possible D gene (5 bases). The CDR3 covers 12 residues. V was pared by 3 bases and J by 11 bases, with 13 bases between. CDR3 in amino acids: CASSLGTGRAFF. CDR3 coding DNA: TGTGCCAGCAGTTTGGGGACGGGTCGGGCTTTCTTT.

Concerning this clonotype: Its ends do not fully match the called genes, so a read error is possible. The chain joins TRBV29-1 to TRBJ2-5, with D possibly matching TRBD1 (6 bases). The CDR3 is 14 amino acids. Per germline, CDR1 SQVTM and CDR2 ANQGSEA. CDR3 sequence: CGVVETGSQETQYF. The CDR3 DNA follows: TGCGGCGTTGTAGAGACAGGCTCCCAAGAGACCCAGTACTTC.

The gene calls are TRBV29-1 and TRBJ1-1, with a tentative D call TRBD1 (5 bases). Between the trimmed V and J ends, which lost 3 bases and 5 bases, there was a span of 13 bases. Germline CDR1 is SQVTM and CDR2 is ANQGSEA. The CDR3 loop spans 13 amino acids. This CDR3 is CSVELQVGTEAFF. In DNA, the CDR3 is TGCAGCGTTGAGTTACAGGTCGGTACTGAAGCTTTCTTT.

The rearrangement uses TRBV9 and TRBJ2-2; 8 nucleotides align to TRBD1. Germline lookup yields CDR1 SGDLS and CDR2 YYNGEE. V trimming: 6 bases; J trimming: 3 bases; junction bases outside the gene matches: 7. The CDR3 contains 15 residues. CDR3 bases: TGTGCCAGCACCCGCCAGGGGGCGCACACCGGGGAGCTGTTTTTT. It translates to CASTRQGAHTGELFF.

This clonotype has just a few counts. The chain combines TRBV7-9 with TRBJ1-5; D is uncertain. The germline CDR1 and CDR2 sequences are SEHNR and FQNEAQ (reference sequence). This CDR3 is built from 13 residues. Trimming took 5 bases from V and 4 from J, leaving 9 bases between them. Here the CDR3 reads CASSGDQNQPQHF. CDR3 in DNA: TGTGCCAGCAGCGGGGATCAAAATCAGCCCCAGCATTTT.

This clonotype appeared a few times. The chain links TRBV10-3 to TRBJ2-1; D is perhaps TRBD1 (5 bases). From germline, CDR1 is ENHRY and CDR2 SYGVKD. This CDR3 contains 14 residues. V was shortened by 5 bases and J by 0 bases, with 8 bases between the two germline ends. CDR3 in amino acids: CAISTGSSYNEQFF. CDR3 nucleotide sequence: TGTGCCATCAGTACAGGCAGCTCCTACAATGAGCAGTTCTTC.

V gene TRBV2 combines with J gene TRBJ1-6, with a tentative D call TRBD1 (6 bases). Per the germline V gene, CDR1 is SNHLY and CDR2 is FYNNEI. CDR3 length: 14 amino acids. V dropped 6 bases and J dropped 6 bases, with 12 bases sitting between them. This CDR3 reads CASSSGGINSPLHF. As DNA, the CDR3 is TGTGCCAGCAGCTCGGGGGGCATTAATTCACCCCTCCACTTT.

The chain couples TRBV9 to TRBJ2-1; 10 bases match TRBD2. Germline V gene data show CDR1 as SGDLS and CDR2 as YYNGEE. This CDR3 contains 16 residues. Trimming took 0 bases from V and 9 from J; bases not matched to a gene: 9. This chain's CDR3 is CASSVAFERGGPEQFF. As DNA, the CDR3 is TGTGCCAGCAGCGTAGCATTCGAGCGGGGGGGCCCTGAGCAGTTCTTC.